The 9 T cell receptor beta chains below come from one sample, sequenced in a study of cytomegalovirus exposure and HLA in healthy donors. Primers for the PCR totalled 60 Vbeta and 13 Jbeta. Clones were sequenced by immunoSEQ multiplex PCR, and TCRdb holds only the in-frame ones, with some missing. The table records around 200,000 clones, about 80% of them present only once. Material: PBMCs. The receptors derive from a boy younger than 18 in good health and CMV-seronegative.

The chain links TRBV29-1 to TRBJ1-1; D call uncertain. CDR1 is SQVTM, CDR2 ANQGSEA, per germline. Trimming took off 4 bases at V and 11 bases at J, with 8 bases between the two ends. The CDR3 is 9 amino acids. CDR3 protein: CSVGDTAFF. CDR3 in DNA: TGCAGCGTTGGTGATACTGCTTTCTTT.

The rearrangement uses TRBV5-4 and TRBJ1-2; D may be TRBD1 (6 bases). The CDR3 is made up of 15 amino acids. Germline V gene data show CDR1 as SGHNT and CDR2 as YYREEE (reference sequence). The germline V and J ends were trimmed by 9 bases and 0 bases, with 18 bases remaining between them. The CDR3 here is CAISGGQLSNYGYTF. DNA of the CDR3: TGTGCCATCTCGGGGGGGCAGTTATCTAACTATGGCTACACCTTC.

This clone has only one observation. This CDR3 is CASSPRQGDYGYTF. DNA for the CDR3: TGCGCCAGCAGCCCACGACAGGGTGACTATGGCTACACCTTC. The chain joins TRBV4-1 to TRBJ1-2, with 7 bases lining up with TRBD1. CDR1 MGHRA and CDR2 YSYEKL come from the germline V gene. With 4 bases clipped from V and 3 bases from J, the junction kept 5 bases outside the gene matches. The CDR3 totals 14 residues.

The genes are TRBV5-6 and TRBJ1-5; D gene ambiguous. This CDR3 contains 13 residues. V was shortened by 4 bases and J by 6 bases, with 11 bases between the two germline ends. Germline V gene sequence: CDR1 SGHDT, CDR2 YYEEEE. The CDR3 DNA follows: TGTGCCAGCAGCAAAGGGAGCTCTCAGCCCCAGCATTTT. This encodes CASSKGSSQPQHF.

The chain joins TRBV5-1 to TRBJ1-1; the match to TRBD1 covers 7 bases. This CDR3 region has 18 residues. CDR1 is SGHRS and CDR2 is YFSETQ in the germline V gene. V dropped 4 bases and J dropped 0; count of bases not matched to a gene: 15. CDR3 nucleotides: TGCGCCAGCAGCCTCAATCCGGGACAGACAATCATGAACACTGAAGCTTTCTTT. Residues: CASSLNPGQTIMNTEAFF.

The chain is built from TRBV14 and TRBJ1-1, with D possibly being TRBD1 (6 bases). Trimming stripped 3 bases from V and 4 bases from J, with 15 bases between. The CDR3 consists of 15 residues. CDR1 and CDR2 from the germline V gene are SGHDN and FVKESK. CDR3 residues: CASSQGGAGSTEAFF. The CDR3 nucleotides read TGTGCCAGCAGCCAGGGGGGGGCAGGGAGCACTGAAGCTTTCTTT.

The gene calls are TRBV6-1 and TRBJ2-1; D not certain. Germline CDR1 is MNHNS and CDR2 is SASEGT. V was trimmed by 7 bases and J by 3 bases, leaving 10 bases between them. This CDR3 contains 13 residues. CDR3 coding DNA: TGTGCCAGCACTAATGGTGACTACAATGAGCAGTTCTTC. It is translated as CASTNGDYNEQFF.

The J gene is TRBJ1-1, the V gene TRBV19; D gene unclear. Germline-derived CDR1 and CDR2 are LNHDA and SQIVND (reference sequence). CDR3 length equals 13 residues. V lost 7 bases to trimming and J lost 0 bases, with 9 bases between them. CDR3 region: CASKRNMNTEAFF. The DNA for the CDR3 is TGTGCCAGTAAGCGAAATATGAACACTGAAGCTTTCTTT.

The chain recombines TRBV27 with TRBJ2-3; the D gene is possibly TRBD2 (5 bases). The germline V gene has CDR1 MNHEY and CDR2 SMNVEV (reference sequence). V was shortened by 10 bases and J by 0 bases, with 14 bases between the two germline ends. The CDR3 is made up of 14 amino acids. DNA for the CDR3: TGTGCCACGTGGCGGGCAGTTAGCACAGATACGCAGTATTTT. Translated: CATWRAVSTDTQYF.